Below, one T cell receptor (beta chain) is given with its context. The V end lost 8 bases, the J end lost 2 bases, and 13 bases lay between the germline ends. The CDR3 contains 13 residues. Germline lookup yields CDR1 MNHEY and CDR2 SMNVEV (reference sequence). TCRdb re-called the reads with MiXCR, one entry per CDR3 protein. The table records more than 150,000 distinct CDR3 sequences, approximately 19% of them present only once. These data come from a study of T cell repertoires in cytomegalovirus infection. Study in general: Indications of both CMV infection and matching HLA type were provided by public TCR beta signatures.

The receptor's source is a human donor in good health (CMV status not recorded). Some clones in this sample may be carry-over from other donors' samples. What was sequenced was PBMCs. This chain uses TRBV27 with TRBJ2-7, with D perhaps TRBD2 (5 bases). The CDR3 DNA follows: TGTGCCAGCCGTCGGACTGCTACCTACGAGCAGTACTTC. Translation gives CASRRTATYEQYF.